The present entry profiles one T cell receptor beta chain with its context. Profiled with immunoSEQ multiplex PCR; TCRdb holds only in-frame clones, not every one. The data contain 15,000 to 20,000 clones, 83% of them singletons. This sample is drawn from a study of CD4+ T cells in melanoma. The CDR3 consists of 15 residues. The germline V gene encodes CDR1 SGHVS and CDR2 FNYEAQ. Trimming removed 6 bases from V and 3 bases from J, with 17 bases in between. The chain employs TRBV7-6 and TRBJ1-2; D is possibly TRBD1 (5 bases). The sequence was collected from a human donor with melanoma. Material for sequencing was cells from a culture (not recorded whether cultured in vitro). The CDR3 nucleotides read TGTGCCAGCAGGAAATTACCGACAGCTTACTATGGCTACACCTTC. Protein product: CASRKLPTAYYGYTF.